This TCR beta chain emerged from a study of cytomegalovirus exposure and HLA in healthy donors. Study as a whole: Genetic ancestry analysis placed over 65% of the 398 donors that were genotyped in the Caucasian-associated cluster. Findings and limits, study-wide: Rarity characterized most TCR sequences, yet some public TCRs appeared in many donors. Later on, a genetic analysis was performed. It linked a missense variant in DCLRE1C with V- and J-gene trimming of TCR beta.

Notes on this clone: Its antigen is still unknown.

V was trimmed by 0 bases and J by 9 bases, leaving 10 bases between them. This CDR3 comprises 14 residues. CDR1 and CDR2 (germline): SGHKS, YYEKEE (reference sequence). Amplification used 60 Vbeta primers and 13 Jbeta primers. The assay was immunoSEQ multiplex PCR, and TCRdb's table has in-frame clones only and misses some. The sample includes hundreds of thousands of clones, approximately 85% of them seen just once. The sample comprised PBMCs. V is TRBV5-5 and J is TRBJ1-6, with TRBD1 as a possible D gene (5 bases). The sequence derives from a girl aged 2-10 years in good health and CMV-seronegative. The CDR3 DNA reads TGTGCCAGCAGCTTGGCACAGGCCAGTTCACCCCTCCACTTT. Its translation: CASSLAQASSPLHF. The full variable domain, completed using reference TRBV5-5 and TRBJ1-6, is DAGVTQSPTHLIKTRGQQVTLRCSPISGHKSVSWYQQVLGQGPQFIFQYYEKEERGRGNFPDRFSARQFPNYSSELNVNALLLGDSALYLCASSLAQASSPLHFGNGTRLTVT.